This TCR beta chain emerged from a study of blood T cell repertoires in COVID-19. The overall study: Samples of COVID-19 (acute and convalescent) were obtained from the United States, Italy and Spain. Nucleic acid was either cDNA or gDNA, and it came from T cells, B-cell-depleted T cells, or PBMCs.

Original processing notes: The assay estimated nucleated cells by amplifying reference gene primers. Clones were read by immunoSEQ multiplex PCR, and TCRdb kept only the in-frame ones, dropping some. The D gene and trimming were derived from the DNA, and the V and J assignments and clone size from that table. The sample yields some 180,000 clones, around 84% seen once. The CDR3 loop spans 17 amino acids. Trimming cost V 6 bases and J 2 bases, with 23 bases left between them. CDR1 is MNHEY and CDR2 is SMNVEV in the germline V gene (reference sequence). This clone has just one count. This clonotype was obtained from a human donor in a cohort sampled during active COVID-19. Sequencing was done on a sample of peripheral blood. The gene calls are TRBV27 and TRBJ2-7; possibly TRBD1 for D (6 bases). The CDR3 reads CASSRWVTRGGTYEQYF. The CDR3 DNA reads as TGTGCCAGCAGCCGGTGGGTTACCAGGGGCGGAACCTACGAGCAGTACTTC.